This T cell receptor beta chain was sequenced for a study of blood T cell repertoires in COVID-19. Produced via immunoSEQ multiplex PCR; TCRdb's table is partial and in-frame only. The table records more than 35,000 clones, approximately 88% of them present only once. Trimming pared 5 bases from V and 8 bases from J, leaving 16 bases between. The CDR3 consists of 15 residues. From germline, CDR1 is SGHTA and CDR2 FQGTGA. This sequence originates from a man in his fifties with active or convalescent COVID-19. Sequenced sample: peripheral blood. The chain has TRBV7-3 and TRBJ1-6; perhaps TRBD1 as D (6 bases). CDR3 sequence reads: CASSPSRGKYSPLHF. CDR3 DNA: TGTGCCAGCAGCCCCTCGAGGGGGAAATATTCACCCCTCCACTTT.